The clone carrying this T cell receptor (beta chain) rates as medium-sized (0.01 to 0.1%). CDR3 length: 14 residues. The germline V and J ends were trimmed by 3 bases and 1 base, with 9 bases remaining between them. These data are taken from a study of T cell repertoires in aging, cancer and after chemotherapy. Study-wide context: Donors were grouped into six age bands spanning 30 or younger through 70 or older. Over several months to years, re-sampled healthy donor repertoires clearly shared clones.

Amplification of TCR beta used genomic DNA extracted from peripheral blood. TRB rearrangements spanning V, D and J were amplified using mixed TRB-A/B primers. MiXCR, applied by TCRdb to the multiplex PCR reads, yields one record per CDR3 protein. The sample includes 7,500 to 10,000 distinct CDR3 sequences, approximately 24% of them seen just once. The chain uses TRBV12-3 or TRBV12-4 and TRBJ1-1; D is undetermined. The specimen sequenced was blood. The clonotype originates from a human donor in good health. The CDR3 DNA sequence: TGTGCCAGCAGTTTTGGTTACCAGAACACTGAAGCTTTCTTT. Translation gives CASSFGYQNTEAFF.